This entry features one T cell receptor beta chain sequence. What it binds is not known. This sample stems from a study of cytomegalovirus exposure and HLA in healthy donors. Regarding the study as a whole: The authors later found TCR association rates varying by HLA locus, with DRB1 most and HLA-C fewest. Exclusion as indistinguishable affected some V segments, including TRBV6-2 and TRBV6-3.

The donors gave bone marrow, and they were healthy. CDR1 is SNHLY and CDR2 is FYNNEI in the germline V gene. This CDR3 is built from 17 residues. Deletions cut 6 bases from V and 1 base from J, with 21 bases between. PCR primers comprised 60 Vbeta and 13 Jbeta primers. TCRdb's table, derived via immunoSEQ multiplex PCR, lists solely in-frame clones and lacks some. The sample carries about 140,000 clones, around 80% recorded once. The sample comprised PBMCs. The chain is built from TRBV2 and TRBJ1-1, with D tentatively TRBD1 (6 bases). The receptor was isolated from a man aged 25 to 40 in good health and CMV-seronegative. The CDR3 DNA follows: TGTGCCAGCAGCCAACTTAAGGGGGGGATCGGGAACACTGAAGCTTTCTTT. The encoded protein is CASSQLKGGIGNTEAFF.